This entry describes one T cell receptor beta chain. Its target is unknown. These data originate in a study of PD-1 blockade in mismatch repair-deficient tumors. Study results and limitations: Rapid post-treatment expansion, then contraction, generally preceding radiologic response, marked tumor-resident clones.

The V gene's germline CDR1 is SGDLS and CDR2 YYNGEE. This CDR3 region has 14 residues. Trimming removed 4 bases from V and 2 bases from J, with 11 bases in between. Measured with immunoSEQ multiplex PCR; TCRdb has only the in-frame clones, and not every one. The sample includes about 79,000 clones, more than 80% of them seen just once. Specimen: peripheral blood, collected 44 weeks after starting pembrolizumab. The chain recombines TRBV9 with TRBJ2-3; no firm D call. This TCR was sampled from an adult with mismatch repair-deficient cancer. For the CDR3, the DNA is TGTGCCAGCAGCACAACTTTACCCACAGATACGCAGTATTTT. Protein: CASSTTLPTDTQYF.